One and the same sample provided the 8 T cell receptor beta chains below, sequenced in a study of regulatory T cells in long-lasting Graves disease. Relying on iRepertoire HTBI primers and Arm-PCR of CDR3 regions, the team built TCR beta libraries. TCRdb used MiXCR to reprocess the multiplex PCR reads, holding one entry per CDR3 protein. This table holds nearly 350,000 distinct CDR3 sequences, about 20% found once. The sample's time point: persistent/refractory GD, antithyroid drugs over 5 years with positive TRAb. With RNA extracted from PBMCs as input, the TCR library was made. The sequenced sample was peripheral blood mononuclear cells (PBMCs), obtained when the disease was refractory, from a patient treated with antithyroid drugs. The source of these receptors is a female donor with Graves disease.

This clonotype was seen many times. This chain joins TRBV2 and TRBJ1-1, with D unresolved. Germline-derived CDR1 and CDR2 are SNHLY and FYNNEI. The CDR3 totals 15 residues. The ends were cut back, 3 bases at V and 1 base at J, with 12 bases in the middle. As DNA, the CDR3 is TGTGCCAGCAGTGACCGTGACGGTCGGAACACTGAAGCTTTCTTT. Translation: CASSDRDGRNTEAFF.

This clonotype appeared many times. This chain links TRBV7-2 with TRBJ2-7; TRBD2 matches 9 bases. This CDR3 is built from 15 residues. The germline gives CDR1 SGHTA, CDR2 FQGNSA. V lost 5 bases, J lost 6 bases, and 11 bases stayed unmatched. Written as DNA, the CDR3 is TGTGCCAGCAGCCCCTCCTCTGGACTAGCGCTCGAGCAGTACTTC. Translating it yields CASSPSSGLALEQYF. Variable domain in full (rest from reference TRBV7-2 and TRBJ2-7): GAGVSQSPSNKVTEKGKDVELRCDPISGHTALYWYRQSLGQGLEFLIYFQGNSAPDKSGLPSDRFSAERTGGSVSTLTIQRTQQEDSAVYLCASSPSSGLALEQYFGPGTRLTVT.

The chain joins TRBV13 to TRBJ1-2, with TRBD1 identical over 10 bases. The CDR3 has 15 amino acids. V lost 3 bases and J lost 6; bases outside the gene matches: 7. Germline V gene sequence: CDR1 PRHDT, CDR2 FYEKMQ (reference sequence). Here the CDR3 DNA reads TGTGCCAGCAGCTTTGGCTCTGGGACAGGGGATGGCTACACCTTC. As protein: CASSFGSGTGDGYTF.

Concerning this clonotype itself: A clone one base away is much larger, so this may be a read error. The chain recombines TRBV12-3 or TRBV12-4 with TRBJ1-1, with 8 bases identical to TRBD1. This CDR3 region has 13 residues. In nucleotides, the CDR3 is TGTGCCAGCCAATCAGGGGGCTTCACTGAAGCTTCCTTT. It translates to CASQSGGFTEASF.

About this clonotype: A clone one base away is much larger, so this may be a read error. This rearrangement joins TRBV7-3 to TRBJ2-7; a possible D gene is TRBD2 (6 bases). Trimming pared 5 bases from V and 2 bases from J, leaving 13 bases between. Germline CDR1 and CDR2: SGHTA and FQGTGA. This CDR3 region has 14 residues. CDR3 protein: CASSPGTSTYEQYF. The CDR3 region has the DNA TGTGCCAGCAGCCCCGGGACTTCGACCTACGAGCAGTACTTC.

Comments on this clonotype: A single base separates this from a much larger clone, so it may be a read error. No conserved phenylalanine or tryptophan ends this CDR3, so it is likely a read error. V usage is TRBV6-2 or TRBV6-3 and J usage is TRBJ1-2, with 8 bases lining up with TRBD1. The J segment lost 4 bases and the V segment lost 7 bases, leaving 11 bases of the junction unmatched. This CDR3 contains 15 residues. The germline V gene encodes CDR1 MNHEY and CDR2 SVGEGT. CDR3 coding DNA: TGTGCCAGCACGCGCGGGCAGGGGGCAATCTATGGCTACACCCTC. Translating gives CASTRGQGAIYGYTL.

This clonotype was seen ten or more times. The chain carries TRBV7-2 and TRBJ1-6; TRBD1 might be the D (6 bases). V was shortened by 0 bases and J by 6 bases, with 9 bases between the two germline ends. CDR1 and CDR2 from the germline V gene are SGHTA and FQGNSA. The CDR3 consists of 15 residues. The CDR3 coding sequence is TGTGCCAGCAGCTTAGCCCAGGGGACTAATTCACCCCTCCACTTT. Translation gives CASSLAQGTNSPLHF.

This clonotype was detected many times. This chain joins TRBV28 and TRBJ1-4; unclear D gene. Trimming stripped 5 bases from V and 0 bases from J, with 22 bases between. This CDR3 is 19 amino acids long. Germline CDR1 and CDR2: MDHEN and SYDVKM. In DNA, the CDR3 is TGTGCCAGCAGTCCCCTTTTAAGTTTTCTGAGGGCAACTAATGAAAAACTGTTTTTT. Its translation is CASSPLLSFLRATNEKLFF.